One sample yielded the 13 T cell receptor beta chains listed below, sequenced in a study of T cell repertoires in cytomegalovirus infection. Using its own MiXCR run on the reads, TCRdb lists one record per CDR3 protein. The table has about 530,000 distinct CDR3 sequences, approximately 26% seen once; the top ten hold under 15%. Sample: PBMCs. Receptors were obtained from a human donor in good health (CMV status not recorded). Some clones in this sample may be carry-over from other donors' samples.

This clonotype was detected a few times. V usage is TRBV11-2 and J usage is TRBJ2-7, with TRBD2 matching over 15 bases. This CDR3 contains 18 residues. Germline V gives CDR1 SGHAT, CDR2 FQNNGV. After removal of 4 bases from V and 6 bases from J, the junction contained 13 bases not matched to a gene. CDR3 residues: CASSSGLAGGRGLGEQYF. The CDR3 DNA is TGTGCCAGCAGCTCGGGACTAGCGGGAGGAAGAGGGCTCGGCGAGCAGTACTTC.

This sequence joins TRBV4-1 and TRBJ2-1; 12 nucleotides align to TRBD2. With V trimmed by 2 bases and J by 7 bases, 3 bases remained unmatched. The germline V gene has CDR1 MGHRA and CDR2 YSYEKL. This CDR3 has 15 amino acids. The CDR3 here is CASSQLAGGGNEQFF. The CDR3 region has the DNA TGCGCCAGCAGCCAACTAGCGGGAGGGGGTAATGAGCAGTTCTTC.

Comments on this clonotype: One end of the junction is discordant with germline, which a read error may explain. The CDR3 loop is CATSRDTQGLNYGYNF. CDR3 sequence (DNA): TGTGCCACCAGCAGAGATACGCAGGGCCTTAACTATGGCTACAACTTC. The rearrangement links TRBV15 to TRBJ1-2; a possible D gene is TRBD1 (5 bases). Germline loops: CDR1 LNHNV, CDR2 YYDKDF (reference sequence). CDR3 length equals 16 residues.

V usage is TRBV11-3 and J usage is TRBJ2-2; 7 bases agree with TRBD1. CDR3 size: 17 residues. Unmatched junction bases numbered 6, after V lost 1 base and J lost 1 base. Germline CDR1 is SGHNT and CDR2 is YENEEA. CDR3 DNA sequence: TGTGCCAGCAGCTTAGGACAGGGATTCTTGAACACCGGGGAGCTGTTTTTT. This gives the protein CASSLGQGFLNTGELFF.

The V and J genes are TRBV12-3 or TRBV12-4 and TRBJ1-2; 7 nucleotides agree with TRBD1. CDR3 length: 13 residues. Losses at the gene ends were 6 bases for V and 2 bases for J; bases not matched to a gene: 3. The CDR3 coding sequence is TGTGCCAGCAGGGGGACAGAGAACTATGGCTACACCTTC. It specifies CASRGTENYGYTF.

The table lists this clonotype with many counts. The conserved phenylalanine or tryptophan is not found at the CDR3 terminus, so this likely reflects a read error. No DNA is shown, since the ends of the CDR3 on it are uncertain; the CDR3 is the one TCRdb lists. The rearrangement uses TRBV7-4 and TRBJ1-4. Germline V gene lookup returns CDR1 SGHVT and CDR2 SQSDAQ. The CDR3 has 10 residues if both end residues are counted. CDR3 amino acids: CASSLKAYRY.

This clonotype was seen many times. This chain uses TRBV27 with TRBJ2-7, with D tentatively TRBD1 or TRBD2 (5 bases each). V was cut by 11 bases and J by 0 bases, with 14 bases left in between. CDR1 and CDR2 (germline): MNHEY, SMNVEV (reference sequence). The CDR3 is made up of 13 amino acids. In DNA form, the CDR3 reads TGTGCCTCTACGAGGGGTAGCTCCTACGAGCAGTACTTC. It specifies CASTRGSSYEQYF.

The chain recombines TRBV6-1 with TRBJ2-1, with TRBD2 matching over 15 bases. J gave up 6 bases and V 6 bases, and 9 bases lay outside the gene matches. Germline V gene sequence: CDR1 MNHNS, CDR2 SASEGT. This CDR3 has 17 residues. In DNA form, the CDR3 reads TGTGCCAGCAGCCTTGGGACTAGCGGGAGGTTGGGCAATGAGCAGTTCTTC. Its protein product is CASSLGTSGRLGNEQFF.

The V gene is TRBV4-1, the J gene TRBJ1-5, with D hard to call. The CDR3 consists of 14 residues. The germline gives CDR1 MGHRA, CDR2 YSYEKL. The germline V and J ends were trimmed by 1 base and 4 bases, with 8 bases remaining between them. The CDR3 here is CASSQVALNQPQHF. The CDR3, as DNA: TGCGCCAGCAGCCAAGTTGCGTTAAATCAGCCCCAGCATTTT.

The genes are TRBV6-2 or TRBV6-3 and TRBJ2-1, with no clear D. V was clipped by 8 bases and J by 8 bases, with 19 bases between them. The CDR3 totals 14 residues. Germline-derived CDR1 and CDR2 are MNHEY and SVGEGT. The CDR3 DNA follows: TGTGCCAGCGGTCGGGCGACTTCCAGTGATGAGCAGTTCTTC. Encoded protein: CASGRATSSDEQFF.

This clonotype showed up just a few times. V and J are TRBV29-1 and TRBJ1-2; perhaps TRBD1 as D (6 bases). Germline V gives CDR1 SQVTM, CDR2 ANQGSEA. Trimming left V 7 bases short and J 1 base short, with 13 bases between. This CDR3 is built from 13 residues. For the CDR3, the DNA is TGCAGCGCTTATCGACAGGATAACTATGGCTACACCTTC. Protein product: CSAYRQDNYGYTF.

J is TRBJ1-1 and V is TRBV19; D is undetermined. This CDR3 has 13 amino acids. The germline V gene encodes CDR1 LNHDA and CDR2 SQIVND (reference sequence). Trimming removed 6 bases from V and 3 bases from J, with 11 bases in between. The CDR3 loop reads CASSPSGDTEAFF. The CDR3 DNA reads as TGTGCCAGTAGCCCGTCGGGCGACACTGAAGCTTTCTTT.

This clonotype was picked up a small number of times. The V and J genes are TRBV7-9 and TRBJ1-1; D gene ambiguous. This CDR3 spans 14 amino acids. V was trimmed by 5 bases and J by 3 bases, leaving 13 bases between them. The germline gives CDR1 SEHNR, CDR2 FQNEAQ (reference sequence). CDR3 residues: CASSVTLGHTEAFF. The CDR3 nucleotides are TGTGCCAGCAGCGTAACCCTCGGTCACACTGAAGCTTTCTTT.